A selection of T cell receptor beta chains follows, all from one sample in a study of cytomegalovirus exposure and HLA in healthy donors. Here immunoSEQ multiplex PCR was the method, and the copy in TCRdb shows in-frame clones only, minus some. The sample shows 65,000 to 80,000 clones, approximately 93% of them seen only once. The specimen sequenced was PBMCs. These receptors came from a woman between 18 and 29 years old in good health and CMV-seronegative. Each CDR3 is given with its conserved first and last residue. Each record gives: V gene, clone size, J gene, D gene, CDR3 DNA, CDR3 protein. A D gene is named only where the DNA matches it firmly. For some rows the clone size is stated as once, few or many, or as a class when expanded; others skip it.

TRBV7-9	.	TRBJ2-6	.	TGTGCCAGCAGCCCCCTACGACAGACCAACGTCCTGACTTTC	CASSPLRQTNVLTF
TRBV5-1	.	TRBJ2-2	TRBD1	TGCGCCAGCAGCTTGGAAGGGACAGAAAACACCGGGGAGCTGTTTTTT	CASSLEGTENTGELFF
TRBV4-1	.	TRBJ2-7	.	TGCGCCAGCAGCCAAGTCACACAGGGACCCGAGCAGTACTTC	CASSQVTQGPEQYF
TRBV7-9	.	TRBJ2-5	.	TGTGCCAGCAGCTCGACTGGAGAGACCCAGTACTTC	CASSSTGETQYF
TRBV7-8	.	TRBJ2-5	.	TGTGCCAGCAGCTCTCAGGGAATTTTGGAGACCCAGTACTTC	CASSSQGILETQYF
TRBV9	.	TRBJ2-1	TRBD1	TGTGCCAGCAGCAACCCTCTCCGGGACAGGGGCCCTGAGCAGTTCTTC	CASSNPLRDRGPEQFF
TRBV7-2	.	TRBJ1-1	.	TGTGCCAGCAGCTTATCGGGGATAAACACTGAAGCTTTCTTT	CASSLSGINTEAFF
TRBV11-2	.	TRBJ2-7	TRBD1	TGTGCCAGCAGCTCCACGACAGGGGGCTACGAGCAGTACTTC	CASSSTTGGYEQYF
TRBV29-1	once	TRBJ2-1	TRBD2	TGCAGCGTTGAAGATCTTGGACTAGCGGACCGCTACAATGAGCAGTTCTTC	CSVEDLGLADRYNEQFF
TRBV7-2	.	TRBJ2-1	TRBD1	TGTGCCAGCAGGTGGGGACAGGGGGATTCGGGTGAGCAGTTCTTC	CASRWGQGDSGEQFF
TRBV27	few	TRBJ1-6	TRBD1	TGTGCCAGCAGTCCGACAGGGAGCAATTCACCCCTCCACTTT	CASSPTGSNSPLHF
TRBV2	few	TRBJ2-6	.	TGTGCCAGCAGCCCGGGATCTGGGGCCAACGTCCTGACTTTC	CASSPGSGANVLTF
TRBV19	.	TRBJ1-4	.	TGTGCCAGTAGCGTAGGGGGTAATGAAAAACTGTTTTTT	CASSVGGNEKLFF
TRBV7-9	once	TRBJ1-2	.	TGTGCCAGCAGTCGCATACAGGGTGTGACCGGCTACACCTTC	CASSRIQGVTGYTF
TRBV19	.	TRBJ2-1	TRBD1	TGTGCCAGTAGTCCACATATGGGACAGGGTCCCAATGAGCAGTTCTTC	CASSPHMGQGPNEQFF
TRBV18	.	TRBJ1-6	TRBD1	TGTGCCAGTAAGGGACAGGGGGCCTATAATTCACCCCTCCACTTT	CASKGQGAYNSPLHF
TRBV19	once	TRBJ1-2	TRBD1	TGTGCCAGTAGTATACCGGGACAGGGGGCGGGTGGCTACACCTTC	CASSIPGQGAGGYTF